Listed here is a single T cell receptor (beta chain). The sample belongs to a study of control samples from healthy donors and cancer patients. Method: immunoSEQ multiplex PCR; TCRdb's copy keeps in-frame clones and lacks some. The table includes about 170,000 clones, almost 90% detected once. There are 13 residues in the CDR3. The V end was cut by 8 bases, the J end by 5 bases, with 15 bases between. The sequence came from a woman in her thirties in good health. The sequencing sample was made of blood. The genes are TRBV12-3 or TRBV12-4 and TRBJ1-1; D is undetermined. For the CDR3, the DNA is TGTGCCAGCCATGGGTCACCGAGAACTGAAGCTTTCTTT. Its translation: CASHGSPRTEAFF.